This TCR beta chain was captured in a study of T-cell reconstitution after alpha-beta-depleted transplantation in children. Findings of the study overall: Surviving recipient cells, namely T cells and thymic progenitors, were the source of high day-60 TCRbeta diversity in some patients. Fresh T-cell production supplied most of the T-cell counts and diversity seen one year after transplant. In patients about two months after transplant, alpha-beta T cells reportedly arose from several hundred expanded graft clones.

It was with unique molecular identifiers that the TCRbeta library was prepared. Via MiXCR, TCRdb re-called the PCR reads, giving one row per CDR3 protein. Of 600,000 to 800,000 distinct CDR3 sequences detected, around 14% appear once; the ten largest clones hold 0.79%. To note about this clonotype: Its antigen is currently unknown.

Trimming pared 6 bases from V and 5 bases from J, leaving 11 bases between. The CDR3 sequence is 13 residues long. Per the germline V gene, CDR1 is KGHSH and CDR2 is LQKENI. The chain couples TRBV18 to TRBJ1-5, with D hard to call. The TCR was taken from a girl aged 2 to 10 with congenital amegakaryocytic thrombocytopenia, due to receive a stem cell transplant. Sequences were derived from PBMCs, sampled before TCRalphabeta/CD19-depleted stem cell transplant. The CDR3 DNA sequence: TGTGCCAGCTCCCCGCTGGTGGATCAGCCCCAGCATTTT. As protein: CASSPLVDQPQHF.